The 26 T cell receptor beta chains reported below all come from one sample, sequenced in a study of monozygotic twins with inflammatory bowel disease. TCRdb reanalyzed the 5' RACE reads, giving one entry per CDR3 protein sequence and no DNA. The listing contains some 450,000 distinct CDR3 sequences. Sequenced sample: blood. Receptor source: a human donor with ulcerative colitis or Crohn's disease, or a healthy co-twin of an affected twin (not recorded which).

The chain links TRBV5-1 to TRBJ1-4; without DNA, the TCRdb call of TRBD1 cannot be checked. Germline CDR1 is SGHRS and CDR2 is YFSETQ. The CDR3 loop spans 15 amino acids. CDR3 protein: CASSLGTAANEKLFF.

The rearrangement uses TRBV7-2 and TRBJ1-6. Germline CDR1 is SGHTA and CDR2 is FQGNSA. This CDR3 comprises 15 residues. This CDR3 is CASSLDARTNSPLHF.

This rearrangement joins TRBV7-3 to TRBJ2-3; with no DNA, the TCRdb D assignment of TRBD1 cannot be verified. This CDR3 has 15 amino acids. Germline assignment: CDR1 SGHTA and CDR2 FQGTGA. CDR3 region: CASSLEGGNTDTQYF.

J is TRBJ1-1 and V is TRBV6-2 or TRBV6-3; the TCRdb call, TRBD1, lacks DNA for checking. The CDR3 is 16 amino acids. Germline V gives CDR1 MNHEY, CDR2 SVGEGT. CDR3 residues: CASSLTWDGRDTEAFF.

The rearrangement joins TRBV12-3 or TRBV12-4 to TRBJ1-2; the TCRdb D gene call, TRBD1, has no DNA to confirm it. CDR3 length equals 15 residues. CDR3 region: CASSLVILGPYGYTF.

The chain is built from TRBV29-1 and TRBJ2-1; TCRdb's assignment of TRBD1 cannot be checked, as there is no DNA. The V gene's germline CDR1 is SQVTM and CDR2 ANQGSEA. CDR3 length: 15 amino acids. CDR3 residues: CSVETWAPTYNEQFF.

The chain has TRBV7-2 and TRBJ1-2. Germline assignment: CDR1 SGHTA and CDR2 FQGNSA. The CDR3 consists of 14 residues. CDR3 region: CASSLALGVVGYTF.

This rearrangement joins TRBV27 to TRBJ1-1; lacking DNA, the TRBD1 call made by TCRdb goes unchecked. The CDR3 length is 16 residues. Germline loops: CDR1 MNHEY, CDR2 SMNVEV (reference sequence). The CDR3 sequence: CASSRMTGRMNTEAFF.

The chain uses TRBV5-1 and TRBJ2-1; TCRdb's assignment of TRBD2 cannot be checked, as there is no DNA. The CDR3 sequence is 17 residues long. CDR1 is SGHRS, CDR2 YFSETQ, per germline. CDR3 amino acids: CASSLNVAGGPYNEQFF.

This chain uses TRBV6-1 with TRBJ2-3. Germline V gene data show CDR1 as MNHNS and CDR2 as SASEGT. This CDR3 region has 15 residues. The CDR3 sequence: CASSAVVFSTDTQYF.

The rearrangement uses TRBV12-3 or TRBV12-4 and TRBJ1-2. CDR3 size: 15 residues. CDR3 in amino acids: CASTSLWSDPYGYTF.

The rearrangement joins TRBV6-2 or TRBV6-3 to TRBJ2-2; TCRdb calls TRBD2, which cannot be checked without DNA. This CDR3 has 14 residues. Germline V lookup: CDR1 MNHEY, CDR2 SVGEGT. The CDR3 here is CASSFTSVTGELFF.

J is TRBJ2-7 and V is TRBV3-1; the D call from TCRdb, TRBD2, cannot be confirmed without DNA. CDR3 length: 14 amino acids. CDR1 and CDR2 from the germline V gene are LGHDT and YNNKEL (reference sequence). CDR3 sequence reads: CASSQEGGSVKQYF.

The chain uses TRBV25-1 and TRBJ2-1; the D call from TCRdb, TRBD2, cannot be confirmed without DNA. Germline V lookup: CDR1 MGHDK, CDR2 SYGVNS. This CDR3 has 18 residues. CDR3: CASSDIGLAGGHYNEQFF.

The chain is built from TRBV5-1 and TRBJ2-1; there is no DNA to check the TCRdb D call of TRBD2. This CDR3 comprises 17 residues. CDR1 and CDR2 (germline): SGHRS, YFSETQ. CDR3 sequence: CASSRGGVSVVDNEQFF.

This chain uses TRBV5-1 with TRBJ2-3. The CDR3 covers 17 residues. Germline CDR1 SGHRS, CDR2 YFSETQ. Here the CDR3 reads CASSLAGAPLVTDTQYF. The full variable domain, rest sourced from reference TRBV5-1 and TRBJ2-3, is KAGVTQTPRYLIKTRGQQVTLSCSPISGHRSVSWYQQTPGQGLQFLFEYFSETQRNKGNFPGRFSGRQFSNSRSEMNVSTLELGDSALYLCASSLAGAPLVTDTQYFGPGTRLTVL.

V usage is TRBV7-2 and J usage is TRBJ2-7. Germline V gene sequence: CDR1 SGHTA, CDR2 FQGNSA. CDR3 length: 14 amino acids. CDR3 loop: CASSLDRGTYEQYF.

The chain is built from TRBV6-1 and TRBJ1-4; the TCRdb call, TRBD1, lacks DNA for checking. Germline V CDR1 and CDR2: MNHNS, SASEGT. The CDR3 extends over 14 amino acids. This CDR3 is CASSEVAGGEKLFF.

The J gene is TRBJ1-3, the V gene TRBV7-9. Germline CDR1 SEHNR, CDR2 FQNEAQ (reference sequence). The CDR3 covers 15 residues. This CDR3 reads CASSPQKEIGNTIYF.

V is TRBV20-1 and J is TRBJ2-1; TCRdb names TRBD1, which stays unverified in the absence of DNA. The CDR3 sequence is 13 residues long. The germline CDR1 and CDR2 sequences are DFQATT and SNEGSKA (reference sequence). CDR3 region: CSARRGHINEQFF.

The genes are TRBV29-1 and TRBJ1-4; the TCRdb D gene call, TRBD1, has no DNA to confirm it. From germline, CDR1 is SQVTM and CDR2 ANQGSEA. The CDR3 has 13 residues. This CDR3 reads CSATRGSNEKLFF. Together with reference TRBV29-1 and TRBJ1-4, the CDR3 gives the full variable domain: SAVISQKPSRDICQRGTSLTIQCQVDSQVTMMFWYRQQPGQSLTLIATANQGSEATYESGFVIDKFPISRPNLTFSTLTVSNMSPEDSSIYLCSATRGSNEKLFFGSGTQLSVL.

The chain carries TRBV20-1 and TRBJ1-1; without DNA, the TCRdb call of TRBD1 cannot be checked. The CDR3 has 16 amino acids. Germline V lookup: CDR1 DFQATT, CDR2 SNEGSKA (reference sequence). The CDR3 sequence is CSAGGLLQGAFTEAFF.

The chain is built from TRBV20-1 and TRBJ1-2. The CDR3 loop spans 13 amino acids. Germline V gene data show CDR1 as DFQATT and CDR2 as SNEGSKA (reference sequence). CDR3 region: CSAPGPPALGYTF.

V usage is TRBV15 and J usage is TRBJ2-7. CDR3 length: 12 residues. Germline V gene lookup returns CDR1 LNHNV and CDR2 YYDKDF (reference sequence). Here the CDR3 reads CATSRGGYEQYF. Looking up the rest from reference TRBV15 and TRBJ2-7 gives the full variable domain: DAMVIQNPRYQVTQFGKPVTLSCSQTLNHNVMYWYQQKSSQAPKLLFHYYDKDFNNEADTPDNFQSRRPNTSFCFLDIRSPGLGDTAMYLCATSRGGYEQYFGPGTRLTVT.

V gene TRBV7-2 combines with J gene TRBJ2-1. The CDR3 extends over 15 amino acids. Germline V gene sequence: CDR1 SGHTA, CDR2 FQGNSA. CDR3 in amino acids: CASSLASSVGNEQFF.

This rearrangement joins TRBV18 to TRBJ1-1. Germline V gene lookup returns CDR1 KGHSH and CDR2 LQKENI. The CDR3 spans 15 residues. The chain's CDR3 is CASSPMAHHYTEAFF.